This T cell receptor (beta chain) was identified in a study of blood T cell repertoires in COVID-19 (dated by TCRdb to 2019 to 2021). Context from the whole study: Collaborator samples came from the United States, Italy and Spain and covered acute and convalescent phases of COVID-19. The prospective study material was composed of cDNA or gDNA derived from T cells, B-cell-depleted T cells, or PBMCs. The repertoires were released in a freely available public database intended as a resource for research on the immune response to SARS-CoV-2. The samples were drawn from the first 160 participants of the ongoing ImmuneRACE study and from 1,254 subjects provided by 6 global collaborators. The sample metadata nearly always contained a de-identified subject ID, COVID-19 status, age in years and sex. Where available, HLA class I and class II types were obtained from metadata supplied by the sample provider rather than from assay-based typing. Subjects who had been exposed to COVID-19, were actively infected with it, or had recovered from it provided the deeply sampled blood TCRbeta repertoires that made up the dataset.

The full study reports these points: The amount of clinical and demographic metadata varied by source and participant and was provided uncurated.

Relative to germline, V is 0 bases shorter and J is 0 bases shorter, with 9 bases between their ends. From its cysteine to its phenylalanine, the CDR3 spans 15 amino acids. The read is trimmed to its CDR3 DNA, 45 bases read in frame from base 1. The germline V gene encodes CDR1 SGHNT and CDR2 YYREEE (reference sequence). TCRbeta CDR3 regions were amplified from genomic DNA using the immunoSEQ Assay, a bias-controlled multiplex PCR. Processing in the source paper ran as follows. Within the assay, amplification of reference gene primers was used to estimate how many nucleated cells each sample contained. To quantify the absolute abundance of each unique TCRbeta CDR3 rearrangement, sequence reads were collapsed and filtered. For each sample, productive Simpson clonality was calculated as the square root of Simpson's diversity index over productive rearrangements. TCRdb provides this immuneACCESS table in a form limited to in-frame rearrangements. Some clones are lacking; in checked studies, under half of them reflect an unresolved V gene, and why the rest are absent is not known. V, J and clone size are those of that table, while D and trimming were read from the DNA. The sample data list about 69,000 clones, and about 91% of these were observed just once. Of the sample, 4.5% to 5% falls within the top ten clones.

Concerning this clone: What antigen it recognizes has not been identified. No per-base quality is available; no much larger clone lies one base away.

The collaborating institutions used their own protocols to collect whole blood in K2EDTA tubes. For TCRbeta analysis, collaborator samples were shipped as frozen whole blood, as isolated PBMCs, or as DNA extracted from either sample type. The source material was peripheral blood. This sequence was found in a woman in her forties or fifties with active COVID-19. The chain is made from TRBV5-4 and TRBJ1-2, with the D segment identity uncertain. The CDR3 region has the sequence CASSLGQEANYGYTF. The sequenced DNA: TGTGCCAGCAGCTTGGGGCAGGAAGCTAACTATGGCTACACCTTC.